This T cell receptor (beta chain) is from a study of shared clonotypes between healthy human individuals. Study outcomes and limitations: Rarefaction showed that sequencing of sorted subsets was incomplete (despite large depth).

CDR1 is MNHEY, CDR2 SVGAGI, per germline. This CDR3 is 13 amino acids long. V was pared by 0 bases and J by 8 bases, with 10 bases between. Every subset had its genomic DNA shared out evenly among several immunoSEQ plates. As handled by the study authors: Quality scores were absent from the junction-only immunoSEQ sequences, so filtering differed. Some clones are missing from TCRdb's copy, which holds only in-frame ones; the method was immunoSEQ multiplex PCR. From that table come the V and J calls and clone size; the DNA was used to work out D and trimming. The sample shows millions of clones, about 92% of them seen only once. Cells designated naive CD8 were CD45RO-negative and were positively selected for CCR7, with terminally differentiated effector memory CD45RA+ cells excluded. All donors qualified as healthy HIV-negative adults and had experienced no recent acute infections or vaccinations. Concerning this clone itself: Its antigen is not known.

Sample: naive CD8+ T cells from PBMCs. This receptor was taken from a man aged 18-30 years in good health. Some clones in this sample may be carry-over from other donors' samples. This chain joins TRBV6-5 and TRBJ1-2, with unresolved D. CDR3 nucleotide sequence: TGTGCCAGCAGTTACTCGACACGGGAAGGCTACACCTTC. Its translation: CASSYSTREGYTF.